This T cell receptor (beta chain) is from a study of blood T cell repertoires in COVID-19. Clones were read by immunoSEQ multiplex PCR, and TCRdb kept only the in-frame ones, dropping some. The profile shows 200,000 to 250,000 clones, around 87% of them singletons. Germline-derived CDR1 and CDR2 are MGHRA and YSYEKL. The CDR3 extends over 16 amino acids. V shed 3 bases and J 2 bases; nucleotides not matched to a gene: 10. The clonotype comes from a woman in her thirties who had recovered from COVID-19. Source material: peripheral blood. The rearrangement joins TRBV4-1 to TRBJ2-7, with TRBD2 matching 7 bases. This chain's CDR3 is CASSQEPGLWAYEQYF. CDR3 nucleotide sequence: TGCGCCAGCAGCCAGGAACCGGGACTATGGGCCTACGAGCAGTACTTC.